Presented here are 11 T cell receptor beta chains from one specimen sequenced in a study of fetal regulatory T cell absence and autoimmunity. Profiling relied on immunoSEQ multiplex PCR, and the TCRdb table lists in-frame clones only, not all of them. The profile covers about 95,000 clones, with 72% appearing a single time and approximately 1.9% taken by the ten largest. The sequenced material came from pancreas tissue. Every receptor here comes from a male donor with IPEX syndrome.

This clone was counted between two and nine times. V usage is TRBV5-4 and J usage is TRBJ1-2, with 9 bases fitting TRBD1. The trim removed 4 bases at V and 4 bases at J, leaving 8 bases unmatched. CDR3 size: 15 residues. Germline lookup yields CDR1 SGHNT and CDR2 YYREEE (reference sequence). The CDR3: CASSPGTGPPYGYTF. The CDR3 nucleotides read TGTGCCAGCAGCCCTGGGACAGGGCCCCCCTATGGCTACACCTTC. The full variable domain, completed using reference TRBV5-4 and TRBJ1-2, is ETGVTQSPTHLIKTRGQQVTLRCSSQSGHNTVSWYQQALGQGPQFIFQYYREEENGRGNFPPRFSGLQFPNYSSELNVNALELDDSALYLCASSPGTGPPYGYTFGSGTRLTVV.

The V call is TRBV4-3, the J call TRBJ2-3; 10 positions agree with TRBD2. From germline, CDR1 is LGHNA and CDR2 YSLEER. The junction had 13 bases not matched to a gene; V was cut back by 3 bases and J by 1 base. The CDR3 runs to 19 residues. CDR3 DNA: TGCGCCAGCAGCCATCCCGGGTCGTCTCTAGCGGGGGGCACAGATACGCAGTATTTT. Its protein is CASSHPGSSLAGGTDTQYF.

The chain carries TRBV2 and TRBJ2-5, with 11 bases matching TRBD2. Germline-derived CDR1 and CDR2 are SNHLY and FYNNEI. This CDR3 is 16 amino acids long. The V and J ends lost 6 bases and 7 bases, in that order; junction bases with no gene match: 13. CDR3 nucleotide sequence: TGTGCCAGCAGGCTCTTGACTAGCGGGGACGGGTGGACCCAGTACTTC. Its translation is CASRLLTSGDGWTQYF.

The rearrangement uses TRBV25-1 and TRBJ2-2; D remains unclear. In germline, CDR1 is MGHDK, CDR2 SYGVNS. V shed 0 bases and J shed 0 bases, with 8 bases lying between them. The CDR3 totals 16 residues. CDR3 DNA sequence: TGTGCCAGCAGTGAATATGTGACATCGAACACCGGGGAGCTGTTTTTT. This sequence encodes CASSEYVTSNTGELFF.

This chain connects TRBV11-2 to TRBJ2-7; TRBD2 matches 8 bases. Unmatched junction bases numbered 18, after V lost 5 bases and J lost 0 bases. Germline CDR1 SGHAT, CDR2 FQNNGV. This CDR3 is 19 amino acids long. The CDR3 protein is CASSLMWWSSGPDSYEQYF. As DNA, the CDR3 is TGTGCCAGCAGCCTTATGTGGTGGTCTAGCGGGCCAGACTCCTACGAGCAGTACTTC.

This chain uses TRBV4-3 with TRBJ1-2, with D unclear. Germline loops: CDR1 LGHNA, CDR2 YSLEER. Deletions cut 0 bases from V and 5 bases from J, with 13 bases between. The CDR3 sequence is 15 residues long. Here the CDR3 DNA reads TGCGCCAGCAGCCAAGATCAGGACGGGAGATATGGCTACACCTTC. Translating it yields CASSQDQDGRYGYTF.

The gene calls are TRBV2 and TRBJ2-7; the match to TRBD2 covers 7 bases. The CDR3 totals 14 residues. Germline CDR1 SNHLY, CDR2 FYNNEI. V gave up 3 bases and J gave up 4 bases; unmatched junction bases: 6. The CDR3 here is CASSDTAGAYEQYF. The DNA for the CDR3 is TGTGCCAGCAGTGATACTGCGGGAGCTTACGAGCAGTACTTC.

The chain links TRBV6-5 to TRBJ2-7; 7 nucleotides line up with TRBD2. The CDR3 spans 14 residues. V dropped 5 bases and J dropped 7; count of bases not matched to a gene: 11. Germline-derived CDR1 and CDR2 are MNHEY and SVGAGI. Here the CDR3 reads CASSQGLGSEEQYF. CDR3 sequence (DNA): TGTGCCAGCAGTCAAGGACTAGGAAGTGAAGAGCAGTACTTC.

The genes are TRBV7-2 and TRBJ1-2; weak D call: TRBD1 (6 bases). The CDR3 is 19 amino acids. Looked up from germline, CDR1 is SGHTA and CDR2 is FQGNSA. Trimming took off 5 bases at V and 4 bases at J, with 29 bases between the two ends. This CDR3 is CASSPRNGEGGRSGYGYTF. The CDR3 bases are TGTGCCAGCAGCCCGAGGAACGGCGAGGGGGGGCGGAGCGGCTATGGCTACACCTTC.

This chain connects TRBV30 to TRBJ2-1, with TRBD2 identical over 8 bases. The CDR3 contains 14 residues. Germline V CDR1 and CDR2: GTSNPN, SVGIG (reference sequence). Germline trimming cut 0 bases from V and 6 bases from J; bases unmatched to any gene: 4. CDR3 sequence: CAWSVNGGANEQFF. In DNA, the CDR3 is TGTGCCTGGAGTGTAAACGGGGGGGCCAATGAGCAGTTCTTC.

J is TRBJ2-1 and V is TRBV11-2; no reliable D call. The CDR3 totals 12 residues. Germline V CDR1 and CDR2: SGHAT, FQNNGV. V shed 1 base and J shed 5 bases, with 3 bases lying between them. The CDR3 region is CASSLVDNEQFF. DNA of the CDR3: TGTGCCAGCAGCTTAGTGGACAATGAGCAGTTCTTC.